This T cell receptor beta chain was recorded in a study of regulatory T cells in long-lasting Graves disease (dated by TCRdb to the early 2020s). Regarding the complete study: In the newly diagnosed Graves' disease group, patients had been taking antithyroid drugs for less than 3 months. A total of about 35 samples underwent TCR sequencing: approximately 13 from persistent and approximately 20 from newly diagnosed Graves' disease patients. Persistent Graves' disease patients were compared with newly diagnosed Graves' disease patients by peripheral blood TCR sequencing and RNA sequencing. The study was conducted in China and was registered as a clinical trial. Summary of the overall study and its limitations: Sequencing and analysis were limited to the TCR beta chain. TRBV28, TRBJ1-2 and TRBJ2-5 were preferentially used in persistent disease, while TRBV20-1 and TRBJ2-1 were favored in newly diagnosed disease. The study examined only peripheral blood because the primary lesion, thyroid tissue, could not be accessed. A larger number of public clonotypes was shared among persistent patients (approximately 2,600) than among newly diagnosed patients (approximately 1,000). Lower TCR Shannon entropy and fewer highly expanded clones were observed in persistent Graves' disease patients than in newly diagnosed patients, which suggested clonal expansion. The small sample size was acknowledged by the authors as a limitation that may reduce accuracy.

The sample's time point, from its label and the paper: newly diagnosed GD, antithyroid drugs for less than 3 months. For both TCR sequencing and RNA sequencing, RNA was extracted from PBMCs in TRIzol. The diagnosis of Graves' disease was made according to American Thyroid Association guidelines. Patients for the study were recruited at an endocrinology department in Xi'an, China. Each patient gave approximately 10 milliliters of peripheral blood, collected in an EDTA anticoagulant tube. Ficoll Paque Plus density gradient separation was used to isolate PBMCs, and no further T cell sorting was performed. RNA quality was checked with an Agilent 2100 Bioanalyzer and agarose gel, and concentration with a NanoDrop 2000. Libraries were built with multiplex PCR. The instrument was an Illumina HiSeq 4000. To build TCR beta libraries, CDR3 regions were amplified by Arm-PCR using iRepertoire HTBI primers. Gel purification was performed on PCR products prior to sequencing. Turning to the authors' computational methods: Gene usage analysis of CDR3 amino acid clonotypes used the approximately 56 TRBV and about 15 TRBJ segments found across samples. COPE and FqMerger were used to merge filtered high-quality paired reads into contigs. Contigs were aligned with BLAST to IMGT TRBV, TRBD and TRBJ reference genes, and CDR3 was defined per IMGT. Clonotypes above 0.1% frequency were classified as highly expanded clones. Shannon entropy served as the measure of repertoire diversity, while the Gini coefficient captured V-J evenness. A clonotype found in more than one individual was treated as public. TCRdb handled the public reads itself, with Q25 trimming in fastp and clone calling in MiXCR, and kept productive beta chains. Every CDR3 protein is listed once, alongside the most common genes and DNA of its rows. Here the V and J calls rest on TCRdb's processing, not on the authors' analysis. A total of about 440,000 distinct CDR3 sequences appear in this sample, 16% of them only once. The ten biggest clones cover approximately 22% of the sample.

CDR1 and CDR2 (MNHEY, SVGAGI) derive from the germline V gene. After removal of 3 bases from V and 2 bases from J, the junction retains 10 bases not matched to a gene. The CDR3 runs 17 residues from the cysteine to the phenylalanine. The DNA shown is the 51-base CDR3, in frame from base 1. Many counts were recorded for this clonotype. It lacks a known antigen. No qualities accompany the bases; no much larger clone lies one base away. The sample also formed part of further work on T cells in Graves' hyperthyroidism and ophthalmopathy. The other study reports the following: Graves' hyperthyroidism was defined as stable when no progression to ophthalmopathy occurred over 18 months of follow-up. Hyperthyroidism patients were newly diagnosed, with disease duration under 2 months, and aged 18 to 65 years. Exclusion was applied to patients with uncontrolled infections, other autoimmune diseases, pregnancy or lactation. Clinical symptoms, serum thyroxine and TRAb, thyroid ultrasound, and orbital computed tomography formed the basis for the diagnoses. The first round of RT-PCR for the TCR CDR3 was performed with the HTBI primer set and the Qiagen OneStep RT-PCR kit. Most expanded thyroid clonotypes (frequency above 0.001) were also detected in blood, a finding suggesting that blood repertoires may reflect thyroid immune responses. Ophthalmopathy was separated from stable hyperthyroidism by a 13 V-J signature model, with about 88% sensitivity and 81% to 82% specificity obtained in cross-validation and 80%/75% obtained in testing. In validation, the model predicted progression to ophthalmopathy a median of 6.5 months before onset, with over 60% sensitivity and roughly 77% specificity. TCR V-J signatures able to tell the groups apart were searched for in a discovery cohort of some 100 patients, of whom more than 40 had Graves' ophthalmopathy and about 60 had stable Graves' hyperthyroidism. Prospective prediction of ophthalmopathy was tested in an independent validation cohort of about 19 hyperthyroidism patients and approximately 17 patients who later progressed to ophthalmopathy. The roughly 90 discovery patients were divided at random into training and test sets in a 7:3 ratio. In more than five Graves' hyperthyroidism patients, the study also compared T-cell repertoires from thyroid tissue with T-cell repertoires from blood. Once sampling was done, hyperthyroidism patients were given methimazole at a starting dose of 30 mg daily, whereas ophthalmopathy patients were given high-dose intravenous methylprednisolone. A second multiplex PCR round built the libraries, followed by size selection and purification. Paired-end sequencing of the libraries was performed with 100 bp reads on an Illumina HiSeq2000. SOAPnuke was used to process the raw data, throwing out any read that contained adapters or uncalled bases, had a mean Phred below 15, or lacked an exact constant-primer or identifier match. High-quality paired reads were merged with COPE v1.2.5, and unique nucleotide sequences were defined as clonotypes. MiTCR v1.1 was used to align the clonotypes against IMGT TRBV, TRBD and TRBJ reference segments. The analysis was restricted to V-J combinations with a frequency above 0.0001, which together covered 99% to 99.2% of the repertoires. The TCS score was defined as F50 (clonal expansion) divided by E x V (chaos), with BLOSUM62-based TCRdist calculated between CDR3 peptides within each V-J. Welch's t-statistics and random forest reduced 500 to 550 V-J features to 13, which were used in a naive Bayes classifier (R e1071). No statistical method was used to set the sample size in advance, and investigators knew the group allocation. TCR Vbeta CDR3 sequencing of approximately 140 peripheral blood samples (around 45 ophthalmopathy, about 74 hyperthyroidism and roughly 17 progressor patients) is reported in the paper.

The sequence derives from a woman aged 18-35 years with Graves disease. Donor details come from another sample of the same person, matched by shared clones. Recombination linked TRBV6-5 to TRBJ2-7, with 10 bases aligning to TRBD2. The sequences come from peripheral blood mononuclear cells (PBMCs), collected at new diagnosis, from a patient treated with antithyroid drugs. The nucleotide sequence reads TGTGCCAGCAGTTATTTCCGGACTAGCGGAGCTACCTACGAGCAGTACTTC. It codes for CASSYFRTSGATYEQYF.